The 21 T cell receptor beta chains given below trace back to one sample, sequenced in a study of high-grade serous ovarian cancer treatment subgroups. Sequencing used immunoSEQ multiplex PCR; TCRdb keeps in-frame clones, though not all of them. In the table there are approximately 6,600 clones, more than 65% of which are singletons. Tumor samples were obtained before definitive surgery or chemotherapy. The sequencing input was tumor tissue. These receptors came from a human donor with high-grade serous ovarian cancer.

The J gene is TRBJ2-2, the V gene TRBV30; TRBD1 matches 7 bases. The CDR3 is made up of 14 amino acids. V dropped 1 base and J dropped 1; count of bases not matched to a gene: 0. Germline-derived CDR1 and CDR2 are GTSNPN and SVGIG (reference sequence). In nucleotides, the CDR3 is TGTGCCTGGAGTGGGACAGGGAACACCGGGGAGCTGTTTTTT. Translating it yields CAWSGTGNTGELFF.

The V call is TRBV13, the J call TRBJ2-1; TRBD1 matches 12 bases. This CDR3 spans 16 amino acids. V shed 5 bases and J 9 bases; nucleotides not matched to a gene: 11. The germline CDR1 and CDR2 sequences are PRHDT and FYEKMQ (reference sequence). DNA of the CDR3: TGTGCCAGCAGCCACGGACCGGGACAGGGGGCGCGTGAGCAGTTCTTC. Its protein is CASSHGPGQGAREQFF. The full variable domain, with the rest looked up from reference TRBV13 and TRBJ2-1, is AAGVIQSPRHLIKEKRETATLKCYPIPRHDTVYWYQQGPGQDPQFLISFYEKMQSDKGSIPDRFSAQQFSDYHSELNMSSLELGDSALYFCASSHGPGQGAREQFFGPGTRLTVL.

V gene TRBV6-6 combines with J gene TRBJ1-6, with 8 positions matching TRBD1. With V trimmed by 2 bases and J by 19 bases, 10 bases remained unmatched. This CDR3 region has 13 residues. The V gene's germline CDR1 is MNHNY and CDR2 SVGAGI (reference sequence). The CDR3 loop reads CASSYALPGGHHF. CDR3 coding DNA: TGTGCCAGCAGTTACGCTCTTCCAGGGGGCCATCACTTT.

This chain connects TRBV7-2 to TRBJ2-5, with D tentatively TRBD1 (6 bases). Trimming removed 6 bases from V and 5 bases from J, with 19 bases in between. Germline V gene data show CDR1 as SGHTA and CDR2 as FQGNSA. The CDR3 runs to 15 residues. The CDR3: CASSVGRLDRETQYF. The DNA for the CDR3 is TGTGCCAGCAGTGTGGGACGTCTAGACAGGGAGACCCAGTACTTC.

This chain uses TRBV5-1 with TRBJ1-1; 7 positions agree with TRBD1. Germline CDR1 is SGHRS and CDR2 is YFSETQ. CDR3 length equals 15 residues. J gave up 0 bases and V 4 bases, and 6 bases lay outside the gene matches. CDR3 coding DNA: TGCGCCAGCAGCACTGGGACAGCCATGAACACTGAAGCTTTCTTT. It specifies CASSTGTAMNTEAFF.

This chain uses TRBV5-6 with TRBJ2-1; D uncertain. CDR1 and CDR2 (germline): SGHDT, YYEEEE. CDR3 size: 16 residues. The V gene lost 4 bases and the J gene lost 6 bases, with 20 bases spanning the gap. CDR3 coding DNA: TGTGCCAGCAGCCCCGAGAGACTCTGGTCGATCAATGAGCAGTTCTTC. Translated, it gives CASSPERLWSINEQFF.

The CDR3 loop is CASSVTTSTDTQYF. In DNA, the CDR3 is TGTGCCAGCAGCGTCACCACTAGCACAGATACGCAGTATTTT. The chain links TRBV9 to TRBJ2-3; D is ambiguous. The CDR3 has 14 amino acids. The V end lost 2 bases, the J end lost 0 bases, and 7 bases lay between the germline ends. Germline CDR1 reads SGDLS; CDR2 reads YYNGEE. The variable domain in full, completed from reference TRBV9 and TRBJ2-3, reads DSGVTQTPKHLITATGQRVTLRCSPRSGDLSVYWYQQSLDQGLQFLIQYYNGEERAKGNILERFSAQQFPDLHSELNLSSLELGDSALYFCASSVTTSTDTQYFGPGTRLTVL.

The chain is built from TRBV19 and TRBJ2-2; D is uncertain. This CDR3 has 16 residues. Germline loops: CDR1 LNHDA, CDR2 SQIVND (reference sequence). Trimming shortened V by 2 bases and J by 2 bases, and 12 bases separated the two germline ends. The CDR3 DNA follows: TGTGCCAGTAGTATATTCGCAGCCTCAAACACCGGGGAGCTGTTTTTT. It translates to CASSIFAASNTGELFF.

The CDR3 nucleotides read TGTGCCAGCAGTCAGGACAGACTCTCCTACGAGCAGTACTTC. Translating gives CASSQDRLSYEQYF. The J gene is TRBJ2-7, the V gene TRBV27; D might be TRBD1 (6 bases). Germline V CDR1 and CDR2: MNHEY, SMNVEV (reference sequence). The CDR3 runs to 14 residues. Trimming cost V 5 bases and J 0 bases, with 11 bases left between them.

V is TRBV13 and J is TRBJ2-3; 13 bases fit TRBD2. In germline, CDR1 is PRHDT, CDR2 FYEKMQ (reference sequence). V lost 5 bases to trimming and J lost 5 bases; unmatched junction nucleotides: 7. CDR3 size: 16 residues. The CDR3 loop is CASSPRTSGRVDTQYF. CDR3 nucleotide sequence: TGTGCCAGCAGCCCCAGGACTAGCGGGAGAGTAGATACGCAGTATTTT.

The chain recombines TRBV7-3 with TRBJ2-1, with 7 bases matching TRBD1. The CDR3 has 15 amino acids. V shed 2 bases and J 6 bases; nucleotides not matched to a gene: 7. The germline V gene encodes CDR1 SGHTA and CDR2 FQGTGA. CDR3 loop: CASSLQTGSANEQFF. The CDR3 DNA reads TGTGCCAGCAGCTTACAGACAGGGTCGGCCAATGAGCAGTTCTTC.

The chain links TRBV19 to TRBJ1-2; unclear D gene. Trimming took off 3 bases at V and 3 bases at J, with 20 bases between the two ends. The CDR3 has 17 residues. Germline CDR1 is LNHDA and CDR2 is SQIVND (reference sequence). The CDR3 DNA follows: TGTGCCAGTAGTATCGGTCTGACGTTGGGGTTGCACTATGGCTACACCTTC. Its protein product is CASSIGLTLGLHYGYTF.

This clone was counted between two and nine times. The chain links TRBV27 to TRBJ1-1; D uncertain. The CDR3 is 16 amino acids. The ends were cut back, 3 bases at V and 5 bases at J, with 19 bases in the middle. Germline V CDR1 and CDR2: MNHEY, SMNVEV (reference sequence). CDR3 sequence: CASSLNHNRGGTEAFF. The CDR3 region has the DNA TGTGCCAGCAGTTTGAACCATAATCGGGGTGGTACTGAAGCTTTCTTT.

The chain employs TRBV19 and TRBJ2-3, with TRBD1 as a possible D gene (5 bases). Between the trimmed V and J ends, which lost 7 bases and 0 bases, there was a span of 14 bases. The CDR3 has 15 amino acids. Germline-derived CDR1 and CDR2 are LNHDA and SQIVND (reference sequence). The CDR3 loop is CASMKDSLSTDTQYF. The CDR3 coding sequence is TGTGCCAGTATGAAAGACAGCCTTAGCACAGATACGCAGTATTTT.

The J gene is TRBJ1-4, the V gene TRBV10-1, with a weak D call TRBD1 (6 bases). CDR3 length: 14 residues. CDR1 and CDR2 (germline): WNHNN, SYGVQD (reference sequence). Trimming pared 6 bases from V and 6 bases from J, leaving 14 bases between. DNA for the CDR3: TGCGCCAGCAGAAGAGGGGGGGCGCATGAAAAACTGTTTTTT. Translating it yields CASRRGGAHEKLFF.

This clone appeared a single time. This chain uses TRBV28 with TRBJ2-3; possibly TRBD1 or TRBD2 for D (5 bases each). With 7 bases removed from V and 3 bases from J, the gap between germline ends came to 17 bases. Germline-derived CDR1 and CDR2 are MDHEN and SYDVKM. The CDR3 has 15 amino acids. The CDR3 DNA follows: TGTGCCAGCACCGGGACCGACGAAGTTACAGATACGCAGTATTTT. Translating it yields CASTGTDEVTDTQYF. The full variable domain, rest sourced from reference TRBV28 and TRBJ2-3, is DVKVTQSSRYLVKRTGEKVFLECVQDMDHENMFWYRQDPGLGLRLIYFSYDVKMKEKGDIPEGYSVSREKKERFSLILESASTNQTSMYLCASTGTDEVTDTQYFGPGTRLTVL.

The V call is TRBV4-1, the J call TRBJ2-2; D gene ambiguous. CDR3 size: 13 residues. CDR1 is MGHRA and CDR2 is YSYEKL in the germline V gene. Between the trimmed V and J ends, which lost 4 bases and 6 bases, there was a span of 9 bases. CDR3 DNA sequence: TGCGCCAGCAGCCCTAGAAGGGCCGGGGAGCTGTTTTTT. This gives the protein CASSPRRAGELFF.

V and J are TRBV7-9 and TRBJ2-5; D possibly corresponds to TRBD2 (6 bases). CDR3 length: 17 amino acids. In germline, CDR1 is SEHNR, CDR2 FQNEAQ (reference sequence). With 5 bases removed from V and 2 bases from J, the gap between germline ends came to 21 bases. CDR3 protein: CASSLKDWDWKQETQYF. In nucleotides, the CDR3 is TGTGCCAGCAGCCTTAAAGACTGGGACTGGAAGCAAGAGACCCAGTACTTC.

The rearrangement joins TRBV28 to TRBJ2-3, with TRBD1 identical over 9 bases. CDR1 and CDR2 (germline): MDHEN, SYDVKM. V gave up 5 bases and J gave up 2 bases; unmatched junction bases: 5. This CDR3 has 15 residues. The CDR3: CASSKGQGYTDTQYF. The CDR3 nucleotides are TGTGCCAGCAGTAAGGGACAGGGATACACAGATACGCAGTATTTT.

This chain uses TRBV4-3 with TRBJ2-7; possible D gene TRBD2, 5 bases. Germline loops: CDR1 LGHNA, CDR2 YSLEER. The CDR3 covers 15 residues. The V end was cut by 0 bases, the J end by 3 bases, with 12 bases between. The CDR3: CASSQDRSGLYEQYF. The CDR3 DNA reads as TGCGCCAGCAGCCAAGATCGGAGCGGCCTCTACGAGCAGTACTTC.

Of note for this clone: Other DNA sequences from this sample encode an identical CDR3 as well. The rearrangement links TRBV6-1 to TRBJ2-7; 7 bases are a match to TRBD1. This CDR3 contains 14 residues. Losses at the gene ends were 3 bases for V and 1 base for J; bases not matched to a gene: 3. Germline V gene sequence: CDR1 MNHNS, CDR2 SASEGT. The CDR3 loop reads CASSEKGQSYEQYF. The DNA for the CDR3 is TGTGCCAGCAGTGAGAAGGGACAGTCCTACGAGCAGTACTTC.